What follows describes a single T cell receptor (beta chain). CDR1 is MNHNS, CDR2 SASEGT, per germline. Trimming cost V 2 bases and J 1 base, with 9 bases left between them. This CDR3 has 15 amino acids. Method: immunoSEQ multiplex PCR; TCRdb's copy keeps in-frame clones and lacks some. Here the sample spans 110,000 to 150,000 clones, about 78% being singletons. The data are from a study of cytotoxic CD8 clonotypes in ibrutinib-treated CLL. This chain connects TRBV6-1 to TRBJ1-5; a possible D gene is TRBD1 (5 bases). This receptor was taken from a human donor with chronic lymphocytic leukemia. The material sequenced was PBMCs, taken after 24 months of ibrutinib treatment. CDR3 residues: CASSEPPGSNQPQHF. CDR3 DNA sequence: TGTGCCAGCAGTGAACCCCCAGGGAGCAATCAGCCCCAGCATTTT.